This TCR beta chain was found in a study of shared clonotypes between healthy human individuals. Notes on the study in general: Rarefaction curves obtained for sorted subsets showed sequencing incomplete despite large depth. Having only a few donors restricted how much genetic and exposure-history diversity was captured. The generation probabilities recorded for non-shared clonotypes fell below those of clonotypes shared by all four donors. Sampling was confined to blood; repertoires within tissues likely differ.

In the case of this clone: Its specificity is unknown.

Sequenced by immunoSEQ multiplex PCR; TCRdb stores in-frame clones only, minus some. The sample carries about 1 million clones, about 80% recorded once. The length of the CDR3 is 15 residues. The V and J ends lost 4 bases and 5 bases, in that order; junction bases with no gene match: 8. Per the germline V gene, CDR1 is LNHDA and CDR2 is SQIVND (reference sequence). The sequence was obtained from a young man in good health. Sequencing input: memory CD4+ T cells sorted from blood. Described subset: CD45RA-negative fraction. The chain links TRBV19 to TRBJ2-3; 8 bases align to TRBD2. Here the CDR3 reads CASSTSGSSVDTQYF. DNA of the CDR3: TGTGCCAGTAGTACGAGCGGGAGTTCAGTAGATACGCAGTATTTT.